This T cell receptor (beta chain) was captured in a study of T cell responses to AZD1222 COVID-19 vaccine (dated by TCRdb to about 2021). Notes on the research overall: AZD1222 recipients with second doses at about 4 weeks or about 12 weeks were pooled, because spike-specific TCR depth and breadth did not differ between schedules. Trial participants were enrolled by age into 18-55, 56-69 and 70-plus year subgroups, with about 150, 27 and 61 TCR-sequenced participants respectively. TCR sequencing was performed for 230 to 250 trial participants, of whom about 200 were given two doses of AZD1222 and approximately 26 were given two doses of MenACWY control vaccine. Overall study outcomes, separate from this receptor: In the small 56-69-year group, the increase in depth fell short of significance, most likely because of low power. Because no day 14 peak-response samples were available, repertoires were characterized only after the peak T cell response. Conclusions about previously exposed vaccinees are limited, since just five or six AZD1222 recipients were seropositive for SARS-CoV-2 at baseline. Participants were mostly white British, with more females than males. The authors suggested clonal diversity may have been underestimated. Reportedly, close to half of the unique spike-specific TCRs recognized epitopes lying outside the regions that are mutated in the B.1.351 and B.1.1.7 variants. Vaccine-associated CD4 TCRs spanned the whole spike protein, with dominant responses in regions 160-218 and 743-854. After two AZD1222 doses, both the breadth and the depth of spike-specific TCRs were significantly higher than at day 0 and than in MenACWY recipients.

About this clone: Its antigen has not been determined. No much larger clone is present one base from it, and per-base qualities are unavailable. At the DNA level, this CDR3 is encoded by other sequences in the same sample as well.

In light of the paper, this sample's time point label describes: baseline before first vaccination. Vaccinee samples were obtained from the UK trials COV001 and COV002, which included a single-blind randomized controlled phase 2/3 trial of AZD1222 (ChAdOx1 nCoV-19) in healthy adults. For TCRbeta chain sequencing, PBMC samples from trial participants were taken at day 0 and at day 28 after the second dose. The germline V gene yields SGHNT for CDR1 and YENEEA for CDR2. Spanning cysteine to phenylalanine, the CDR3 consists of 15 amino acids. The only DNA kept is the CDR3, 45 bases in frame from the first base. V and J lose 1 base and 0 bases, and a span of 7 bases separates them. The CDR3 regions of human TCRbeta chains were subjected to immunosequencing. For the original study's pipeline: Repertoire TCRs were checked for matches against a reference library of SARS-CoV-2-specific TCRs that had been generated using the MIRA antigen-specificity platform. Breadth was defined as the fraction of unique TCRs that were SARS-CoV-2-associated. Depth was defined as the fraction of total T cells that were SARS-CoV-2-associated. Using the MIRA data, every spike-specific TCR was mapped to the spike region that the TCR reacted to and assigned to either a CD4 or a CD8 class. Log10-transformed breadth and depth values were compared by one-way ANOVA with Sidak's multiple comparisons tests. Not all clones reach the TCRdb copy of this immuneACCESS table, which keeps in-frame sequences only. Checked studies attribute under half of the gap to unresolved V genes and leave the rest unexplained. For V, J and clone size, that table is used; D and trimming come from the DNA. The sample data list over 150,000 clones, and more than 90% of these were observed just once. The top ten hold approximately 19% of the sample.

The chain joins TRBV11-3 to TRBJ2-1, with a tentative D call of TRBD1 or TRBD2, each matching 5 bases. This specimen consisted of peripheral blood, obtained on day 0 of AZD1222 vaccination. This clonotype originated in an adult in good health. The CDR3 reads as follows: CASSLAGSSYNEQFF. At the DNA level, the sequence is TGTGCCAGCAGCTTAGCAGGGAGCTCCTACAATGAGCAGTTCTTC.